What follows is one T cell receptor (beta chain) and its context. This entry belongs to a study of blood T cell repertoires in COVID-19. As for the study in general: PBMCs, B-cell-depleted T cells, or T cells provided the cDNA or gDNA that made up the material.

Per the germline V gene, CDR1 is LGHNA and CDR2 is YNFKEQ. Trimming pared 8 bases from V and 7 bases from J, leaving 17 bases between. The CDR3 has 14 residues. Some clones are missing from TCRdb's copy, which holds only in-frame ones; the method was immunoSEQ multiplex PCR. Found here are roughly 250,000 clones, about 80% of them singletons; the top ten hold 4.9%. Source material: peripheral blood. The clonotype comes from a woman of 80 years or more with active or convalescent COVID-19. The chain carries TRBV4-2 and TRBJ1-4; perhaps TRBD1 as D (6 bases). The CDR3 spells CASPEGGLREKLFF. CDR3 sequence (DNA): TGTGCCAGCCCCGAGGGGGGGCTGCGTGAAAAACTGTTTTTT.